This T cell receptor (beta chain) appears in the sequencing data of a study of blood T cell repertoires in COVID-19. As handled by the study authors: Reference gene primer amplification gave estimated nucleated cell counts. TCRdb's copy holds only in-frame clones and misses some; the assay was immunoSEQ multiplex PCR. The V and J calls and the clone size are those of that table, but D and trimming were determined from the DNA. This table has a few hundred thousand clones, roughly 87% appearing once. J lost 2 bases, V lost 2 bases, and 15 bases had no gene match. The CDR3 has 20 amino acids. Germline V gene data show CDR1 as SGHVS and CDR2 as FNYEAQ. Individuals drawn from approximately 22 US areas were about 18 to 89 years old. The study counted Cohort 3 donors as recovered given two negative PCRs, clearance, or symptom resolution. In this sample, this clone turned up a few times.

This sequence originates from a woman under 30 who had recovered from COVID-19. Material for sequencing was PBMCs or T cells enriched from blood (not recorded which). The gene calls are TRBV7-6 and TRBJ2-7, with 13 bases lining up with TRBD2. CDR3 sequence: CASSLISGQGGTSGTYEQYF. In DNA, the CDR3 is TGTGCCAGCAGCTTAATATCGGGACAGGGAGGGACTAGCGGGACCTACGAGCAGTACTTC.